This T cell receptor (beta chain) was retrieved from a study of control samples from healthy donors and cancer patients. Germline V gene lookup returns CDR1 MDHEN and CDR2 SYDVKM. Trimming at V came to 4 bases and at J to 4 bases, leaving 8 bases not matched to a gene. This CDR3 is built from 15 residues. Sequenced by immunoSEQ multiplex PCR; TCRdb stores in-frame clones only, minus some. The table includes about 79,000 clones, approximately 93% detected once. The rearrangement joins TRBV28 to TRBJ2-3, with TRBD1 matching over 7 bases. The source material was PBMCs. This clonotype was obtained from a woman aged 35 to 49 with lung cancer. CDR3 DNA sequence: TGTGCCAGCAGTTACGCGCTAGACAGGGCAGATACGCAGTATTTT. This encodes CASSYALDRADTQYF.